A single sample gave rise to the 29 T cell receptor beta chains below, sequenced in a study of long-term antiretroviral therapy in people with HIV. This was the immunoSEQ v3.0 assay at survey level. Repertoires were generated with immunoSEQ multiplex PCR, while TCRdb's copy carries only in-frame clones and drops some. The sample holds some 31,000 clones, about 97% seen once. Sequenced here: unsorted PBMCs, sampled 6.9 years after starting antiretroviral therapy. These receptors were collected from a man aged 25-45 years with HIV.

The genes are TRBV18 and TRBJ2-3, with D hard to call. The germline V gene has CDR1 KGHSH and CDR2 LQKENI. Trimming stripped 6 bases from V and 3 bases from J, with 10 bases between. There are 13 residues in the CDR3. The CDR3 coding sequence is TGTGCCAGCTCGCCCATCCGGACAGATACGCAGTATTTT. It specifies CASSPIRTDTQYF. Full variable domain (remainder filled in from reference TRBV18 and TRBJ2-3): NAGVMQNPRHLVRRRGQEARLRCSPMKGHSHVYWYRQLPEEGLKFMVYLQKENIIDESGMPKERFSAEFPKEGPSILRIQQVVRGDSAAYFCASSPIRTDTQYFGPGTRLTVL.

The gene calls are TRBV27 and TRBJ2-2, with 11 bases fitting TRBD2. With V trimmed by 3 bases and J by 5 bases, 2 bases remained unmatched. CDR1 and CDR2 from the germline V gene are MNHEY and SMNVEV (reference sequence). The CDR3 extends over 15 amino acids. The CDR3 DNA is TGTGCCAGCAGTTTTCTAGCGGGGGGAACCGGGGAGCTGTTTTTT. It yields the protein CASSFLAGGTGELFF.

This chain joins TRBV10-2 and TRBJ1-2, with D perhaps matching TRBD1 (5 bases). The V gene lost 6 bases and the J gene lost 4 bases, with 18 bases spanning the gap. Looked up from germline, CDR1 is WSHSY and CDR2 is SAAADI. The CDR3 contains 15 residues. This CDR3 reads CASSDQGDRSYGYTF. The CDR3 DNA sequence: TGCGCCAGCAGCGATCAGGGTGATCGAAGCTATGGCTACACCTTC.

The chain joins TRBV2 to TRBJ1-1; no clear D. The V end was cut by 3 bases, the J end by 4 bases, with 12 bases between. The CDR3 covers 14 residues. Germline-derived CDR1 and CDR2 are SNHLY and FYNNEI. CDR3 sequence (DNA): TGTGCCAGCAGTGAGGGAGGACGCCTCACTGAAGCTTTCTTT. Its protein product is CASSEGGRLTEAFF. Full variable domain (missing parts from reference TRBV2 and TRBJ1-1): EPEVTQTPSHQVTQMGQEVILRCVPISNHLYFYWYRQILGQKVEFLVSFYNNEISEKSEIFDDQFSVERPDGSNFTLKIRSTKLEDSAMYFCASSEGGRLTEAFFGQGTRLTVV.

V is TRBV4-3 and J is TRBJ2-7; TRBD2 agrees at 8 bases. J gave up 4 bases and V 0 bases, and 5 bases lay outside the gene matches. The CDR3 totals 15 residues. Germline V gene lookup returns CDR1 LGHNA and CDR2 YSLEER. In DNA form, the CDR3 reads TGCGCCAGCAGCCAAGACTGGACTAGCAGTTACGAGCAGTACTTC. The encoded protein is CASSQDWTSSYEQYF.

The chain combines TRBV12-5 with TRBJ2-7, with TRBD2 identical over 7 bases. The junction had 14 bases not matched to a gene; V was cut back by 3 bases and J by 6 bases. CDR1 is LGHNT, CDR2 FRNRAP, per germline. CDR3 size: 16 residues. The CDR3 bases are TGTGCTAGTGGTTTTGGCGGCGGGAGAGCTCTTTCCGAGCAGTACTTC. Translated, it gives CASGFGGGRALSEQYF. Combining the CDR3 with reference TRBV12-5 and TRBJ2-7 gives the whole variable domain DARVTQTPRHKVTEMGQEVTMRCQPILGHNTVFWYRQTMMQGLELLAYFRNRAPLDDSGMPKDRFSAEMPDATLATLKIQPSEPRDSAVYFCASGFGGGRALSEQYFGPGTRLTVT.

The CDR3 is CATRPGTAAGELFF. The CDR3 DNA is TGTGCCACCCGGCCTGGGACAGCCGCCGGGGAGCTGTTTTTT. The chain combines TRBV6-5 with TRBJ2-2, with TRBD1 matching 7 bases. Germline V gene data show CDR1 as MNHEY and CDR2 as SVGAGI. V lost 10 bases, J lost 6 bases, and 11 bases stayed unmatched. The CDR3 has 14 amino acids.

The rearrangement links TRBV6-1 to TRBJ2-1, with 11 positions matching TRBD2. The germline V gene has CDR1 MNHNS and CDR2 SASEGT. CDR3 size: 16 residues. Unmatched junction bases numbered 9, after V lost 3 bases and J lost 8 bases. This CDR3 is CASSDVSGRDSYEQFF. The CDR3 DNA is TGTGCCAGCAGTGATGTTAGCGGGAGGGATTCCTATGAGCAGTTCTTC.

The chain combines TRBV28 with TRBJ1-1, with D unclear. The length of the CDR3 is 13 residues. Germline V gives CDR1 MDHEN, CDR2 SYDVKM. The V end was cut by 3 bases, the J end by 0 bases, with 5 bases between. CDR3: CASSLALNTEAFF. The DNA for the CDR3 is TGTGCCAGCAGTTTGGCATTGAACACTGAAGCTTTCTTT.

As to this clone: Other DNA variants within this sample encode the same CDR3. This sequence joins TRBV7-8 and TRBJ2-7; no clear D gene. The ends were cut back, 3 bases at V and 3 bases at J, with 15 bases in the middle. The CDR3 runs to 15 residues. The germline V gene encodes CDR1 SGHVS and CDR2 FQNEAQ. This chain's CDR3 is CASSLAPRVDYEQYF. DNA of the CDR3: TGTGCCAGCAGCTTGGCGCCCCGGGTCGACTACGAGCAGTACTTC.

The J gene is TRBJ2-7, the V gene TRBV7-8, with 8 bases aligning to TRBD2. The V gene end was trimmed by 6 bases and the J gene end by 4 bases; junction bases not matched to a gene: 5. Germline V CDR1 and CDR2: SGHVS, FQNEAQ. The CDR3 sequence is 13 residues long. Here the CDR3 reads CASRHGGEYEQYF. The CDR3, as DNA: TGTGCCAGCAGACACGGGGGGGAATACGAGCAGTACTTC.

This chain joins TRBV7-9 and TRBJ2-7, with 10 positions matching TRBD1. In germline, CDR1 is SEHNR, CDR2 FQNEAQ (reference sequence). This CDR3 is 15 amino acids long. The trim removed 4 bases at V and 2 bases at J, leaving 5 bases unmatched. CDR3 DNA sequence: TGTGCCAGCAGCTCTGACAGGGGGCCAGCCTACGAGCAGTACTTC. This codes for CASSSDRGPAYEQYF.

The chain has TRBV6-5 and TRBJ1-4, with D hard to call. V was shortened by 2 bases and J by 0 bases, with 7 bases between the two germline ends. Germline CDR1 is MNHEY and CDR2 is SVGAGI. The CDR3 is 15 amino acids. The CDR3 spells CASSYRVATNEKLFF. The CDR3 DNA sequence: TGTGCCAGCAGTTACAGGGTGGCAACTAATGAAAAACTGTTTTTT.

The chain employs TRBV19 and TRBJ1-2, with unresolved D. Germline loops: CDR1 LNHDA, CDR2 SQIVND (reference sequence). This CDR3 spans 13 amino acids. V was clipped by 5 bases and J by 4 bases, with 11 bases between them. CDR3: CASSWAEFYGYTF. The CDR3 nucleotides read TGTGCCAGTAGTTGGGCAGAATTCTATGGCTACACCTTC.

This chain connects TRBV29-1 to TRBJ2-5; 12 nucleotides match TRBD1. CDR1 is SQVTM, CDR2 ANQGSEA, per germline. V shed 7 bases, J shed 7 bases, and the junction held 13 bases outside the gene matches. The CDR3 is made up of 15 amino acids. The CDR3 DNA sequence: TGCAGCGCCGGAACGGGGACAGGGGGCTTGAGGACCCAGTACTTC. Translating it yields CSAGTGTGGLRTQYF.

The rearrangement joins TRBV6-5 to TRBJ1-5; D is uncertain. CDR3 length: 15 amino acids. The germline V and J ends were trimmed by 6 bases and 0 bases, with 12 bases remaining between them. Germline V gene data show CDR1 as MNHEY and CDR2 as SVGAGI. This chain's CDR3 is CASSPSWNSNQPQHF. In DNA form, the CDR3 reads TGTGCCAGCAGCCCTAGTTGGAATAGCAATCAGCCCCAGCATTTT.

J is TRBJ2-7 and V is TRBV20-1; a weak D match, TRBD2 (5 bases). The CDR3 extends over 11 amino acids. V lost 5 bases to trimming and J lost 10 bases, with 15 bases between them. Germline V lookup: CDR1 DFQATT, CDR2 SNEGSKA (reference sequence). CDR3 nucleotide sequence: TGCAGTGCTGCATCCCCGGGGTACCAGTACTTC. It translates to CSAASPGYQYF.

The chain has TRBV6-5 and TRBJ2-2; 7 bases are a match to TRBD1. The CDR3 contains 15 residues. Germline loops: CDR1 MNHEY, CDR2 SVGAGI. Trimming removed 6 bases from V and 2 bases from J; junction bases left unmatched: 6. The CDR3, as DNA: TGTGCCAGCAGGAGGAACAGGGGTAACACCGGGGAGCTGTTTTTT. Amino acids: CASRRNRGNTGELFF.

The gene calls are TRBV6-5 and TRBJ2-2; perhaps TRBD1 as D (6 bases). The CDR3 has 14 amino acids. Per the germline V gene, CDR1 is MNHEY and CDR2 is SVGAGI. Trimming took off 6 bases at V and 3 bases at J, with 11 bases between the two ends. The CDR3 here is CASRGGADTGELFF. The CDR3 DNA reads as TGTGCCAGCAGAGGGGGAGCGGACACCGGGGAGCTGTTTTTT.

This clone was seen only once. The CDR3 DNA reads as TGTGCCAGCAGTTTTCAAACCGGGACAGCTCATGGCTACACCTTC. This gives the protein CASSFQTGTAHGYTF. The rearrangement joins TRBV6-5 to TRBJ1-2; 7 bases agree with TRBD1. This CDR3 is 15 amino acids long. Germline V gene lookup returns CDR1 MNHEY and CDR2 SVGAGI. J gave up 6 bases and V 4 bases, and 11 bases lay outside the gene matches.

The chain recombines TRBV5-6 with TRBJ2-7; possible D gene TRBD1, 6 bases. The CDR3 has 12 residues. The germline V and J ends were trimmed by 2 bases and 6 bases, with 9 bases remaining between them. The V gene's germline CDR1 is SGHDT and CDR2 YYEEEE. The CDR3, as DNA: TGTGCCAGCAGCTTCGGACAGATCGAGCAGTACTTC. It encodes CASSFGQIEQYF.

The CDR3: CATLPSGPLYNEQFF. The CDR3 bases are TGTGCCACGTTGCCTAGCGGACCCCTTTACAATGAGCAGTTCTTC. The genes are TRBV19 and TRBJ2-1; 7 bases map to TRBD2. CDR1 and CDR2 from the germline V gene are LNHDA and SQIVND (reference sequence). With V trimmed by 10 bases and J by 4 bases, 13 bases remained unmatched. The CDR3 runs to 15 residues.

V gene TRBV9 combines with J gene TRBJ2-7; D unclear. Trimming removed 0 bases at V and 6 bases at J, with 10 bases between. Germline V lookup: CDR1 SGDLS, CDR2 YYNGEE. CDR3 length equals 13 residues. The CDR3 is CASSVDGPAEQYF. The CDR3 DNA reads TGTGCCAGCAGCGTAGATGGGCCAGCCGAGCAGTACTTC.

The CDR3 reads CASSATGTGVGELFF. The CDR3 DNA follows: TGTGCCAGCAGCGCGACGGGGACCGGGGTCGGGGAGCTGTTTTTT. The J gene is TRBJ2-2, the V gene TRBV9; D is tentatively TRBD1 or TRBD2 (5 bases each). From germline, CDR1 is SGDLS and CDR2 YYNGEE. The CDR3 runs 15 residues. V lost 3 bases and J 7 bases, leaving 16 bases between the germline ends.

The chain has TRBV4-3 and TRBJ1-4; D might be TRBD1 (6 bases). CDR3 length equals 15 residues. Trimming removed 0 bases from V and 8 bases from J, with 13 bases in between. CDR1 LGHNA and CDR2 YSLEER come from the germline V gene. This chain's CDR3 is CASSQEFLGGEKLFF. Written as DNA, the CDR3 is TGCGCCAGCAGCCAAGAGTTCCTAGGGGGAGAAAAACTGTTTTTT.

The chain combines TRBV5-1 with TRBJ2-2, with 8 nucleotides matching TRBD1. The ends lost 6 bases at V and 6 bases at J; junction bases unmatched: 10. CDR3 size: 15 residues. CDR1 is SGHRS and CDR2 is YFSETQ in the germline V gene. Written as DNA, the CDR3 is TGCGCCAGCAAAAGACAGGGGCCCAGAGCCGGGGAGCTGTTTTTT. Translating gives CASKRQGPRAGELFF. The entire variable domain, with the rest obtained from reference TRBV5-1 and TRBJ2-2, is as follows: KAGVTQTPRYLIKTRGQQVTLSCSPISGHRSVSWYQQTPGQGLQFLFEYFSETQRNKGNFPGRFSGRQFSNSRSEMNVSTLELGDSALYLCASKRQGPRAGELFFGEGSRLTVL.

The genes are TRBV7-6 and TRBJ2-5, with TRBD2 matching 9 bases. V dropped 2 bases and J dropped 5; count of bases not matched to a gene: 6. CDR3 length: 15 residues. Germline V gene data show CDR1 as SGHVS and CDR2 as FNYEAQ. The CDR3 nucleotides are TGTGCCAGCAGCTTACGTCGTGGACTAGCGGAGACCCAGTACTTC. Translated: CASSLRRGLAETQYF.

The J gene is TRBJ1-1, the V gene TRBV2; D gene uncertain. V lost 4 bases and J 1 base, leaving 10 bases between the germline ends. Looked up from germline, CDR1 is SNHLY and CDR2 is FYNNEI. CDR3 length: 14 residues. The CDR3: CASSALYWNTEAFF. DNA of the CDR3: TGTGCCAGCAGTGCTCTTTATTGGAACACTGAAGCTTTCTTT.

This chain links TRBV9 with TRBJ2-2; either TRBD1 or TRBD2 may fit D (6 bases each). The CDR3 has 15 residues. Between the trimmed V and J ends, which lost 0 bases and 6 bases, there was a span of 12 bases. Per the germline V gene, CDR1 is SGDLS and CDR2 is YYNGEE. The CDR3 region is CASSVGGGKAGELFF. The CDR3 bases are TGTGCCAGCAGCGTAGGAGGGGGGAAGGCCGGGGAGCTGTTTTTT.